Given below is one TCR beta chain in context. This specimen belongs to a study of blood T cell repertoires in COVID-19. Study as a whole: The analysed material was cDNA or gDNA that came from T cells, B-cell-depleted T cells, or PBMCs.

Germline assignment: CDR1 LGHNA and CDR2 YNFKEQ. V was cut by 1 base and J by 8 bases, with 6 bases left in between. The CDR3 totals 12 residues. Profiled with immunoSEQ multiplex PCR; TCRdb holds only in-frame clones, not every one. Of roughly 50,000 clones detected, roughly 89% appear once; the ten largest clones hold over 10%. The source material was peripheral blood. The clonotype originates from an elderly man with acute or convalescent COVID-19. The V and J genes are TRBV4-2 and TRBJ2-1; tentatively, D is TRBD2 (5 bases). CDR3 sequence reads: CASSQGGYEQFF. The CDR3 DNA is TGTGCCAGCAGCCAAGGAGGGTATGAGCAGTTCTTC.